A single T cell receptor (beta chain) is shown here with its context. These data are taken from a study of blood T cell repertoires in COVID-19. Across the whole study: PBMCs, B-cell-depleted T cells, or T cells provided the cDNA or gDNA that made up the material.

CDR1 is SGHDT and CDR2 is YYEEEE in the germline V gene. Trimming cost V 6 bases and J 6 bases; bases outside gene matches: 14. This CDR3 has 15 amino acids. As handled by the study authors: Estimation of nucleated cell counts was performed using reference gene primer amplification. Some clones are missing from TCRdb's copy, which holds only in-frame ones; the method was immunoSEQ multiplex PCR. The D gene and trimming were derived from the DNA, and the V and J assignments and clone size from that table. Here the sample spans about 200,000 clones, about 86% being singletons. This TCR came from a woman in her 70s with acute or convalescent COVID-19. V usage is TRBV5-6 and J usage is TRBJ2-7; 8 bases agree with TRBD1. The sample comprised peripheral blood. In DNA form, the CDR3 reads TGTGCCAGCACTAGAGACGGATGGACAGGGTTCGAGCAGTACTTC. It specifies CASTRDGWTGFEQYF.